These 5 T cell receptor beta chains were sequenced from one sample in a study of tumor and adjacent non-tumor tissue in lung cancer. A modified ARM-PCR protocol with three rounds of nested PCR amplified TCRbeta. TCRdb recomputed calls from the multiplex PCR reads with MiXCR, one row per CDR3 protein. The top ten hold roughly a fifth of the sample, which has 85,000 to 130,000 distinct CDR3 sequences, 65% seen once. No cell sorting was done before RNA was extracted from the tissue. Distant lung tissue was collected more than 3 cm away from the tumor edge. The sequenced material came from distant non-tumor lung tissue. These receptors were collected from a man aged 25-40 years with non-small cell lung cancer.

Note on this clonotype: A junction end diverges from the germline sequence, so it may reflect a read error. The chain couples TRBV6-1 to TRBJ2-3; 9 bases map to TRBD1. CDR1 is MNHNS, CDR2 SASEGT, per germline. The CDR3 has 18 amino acids. CDR3 protein: CASSELGWGQGGTDTQYF. Here the CDR3 DNA reads TGTGCTAGCAGTGAATTGGGGTGGGGACAGGGTGGGACAGATACACAGTATTTT.

To note about this clonotype: One end of the junction is discordant with germline, which a read error may explain. This chain connects TRBV12-3 or TRBV12-4 to TRBJ2-7, with 16 nucleotides matching TRBD2. There are 16 residues in the CDR3. Here the CDR3 reads CASSDGTSGGVSEQYF. CDR3 sequence (DNA): TGTGCCAGCAGTGACGGGACTAGCGGGGGGGTTTCCGAGCAGTATTTC.

This clonotype was seen many times. The chain uses TRBV6-5 and TRBJ2-3, with a tentative D call TRBD2 (6 bases). Germline CDR1 MNHEY, CDR2 SVGAGI. V was cut by 2 bases and J by 0 bases, with 9 bases left in between. The CDR3 has 15 amino acids. CDR3 sequence reads: CASSYLTSSTDTQYF. CDR3 coding DNA: TGTGCCAGCAGTTACCTGACTAGTAGCACAGATACGCAGTATTTT.

In this sample, this clonotype turned up a few times. The J gene is TRBJ1-2, the V gene TRBV7-9, with D tentatively TRBD1 (5 bases). The CDR3 is 13 residues long. V lost 11 bases and J lost 5, with 18 bases in between. CDR1 and CDR2 (germline): SEHNR, FQNEAQ (reference sequence). The CDR3, as DNA: TGTGCCGGGGGGGATGGGGTTGCATATGGCTACACCTTC. This sequence encodes CAGGDGVAYGYTF.

This chain connects TRBV10-3 to TRBJ2-3; a weak D match, TRBD1 (6 bases). The CDR3 totals 17 residues. V lost 6 bases and J lost 0, with 19 bases in between. Germline V lookup: CDR1 ENHRY, CDR2 SYGVKD. CDR3 in amino acids: CAIREAVGGFSTDTQYF. The CDR3 DNA is TGTGCCATCAGAGAAGCGGTAGGGGGTTTTAGCACAGATACGCAGTATTTT.